This T cell receptor (beta chain) was sequenced during a study of CD8 T cells in Susac syndrome. Findings and caveats of the study: The study acknowledged a relatively small number of individuals in its TCR sequencing and HLA analysis.

The CDR3 contains 13 residues. Trimming took 4 bases from V and 12 from J, leaving 19 bases between them. CDR1 is SQVTM and CDR2 is ANQGSEA in the germline V gene. Points on this clonotype: Its antigen is not identified.

Random hexamers were used to reverse transcribe 0.5 to 1 ug of RNA. Amplification of TCR beta CDR3 spanned 54 Vbeta and 13 Jbeta via immunoSEQ multiplex PCR. TCRdb recomputed calls from the immunoSEQ multiplex PCR reads with MiXCR, one row per CDR3 protein. In the table there are about 150,000 distinct CDR3 sequences, approximately 94% of which are singletons. TCR beta sequences were obtained from blood CD8+ and CD4+ T cells. Relapsing-remitting disease, either stable or active, was present in the multiple sclerosis controls, who were treatment-naive patients. Sequenced sample: CD8+ T cells from PBMCs. The clonotype originates from a human donor with multiple sclerosis. The chain recombines TRBV29-1 with TRBJ2-1; a weak D match, TRBD2 (5 bases). CDR3 DNA: TGCAGCGTTGGCTTAGGCTCTTTGGCGGGGCAGTTCTTC. The encoded protein is CSVGLGSLAGQFF.